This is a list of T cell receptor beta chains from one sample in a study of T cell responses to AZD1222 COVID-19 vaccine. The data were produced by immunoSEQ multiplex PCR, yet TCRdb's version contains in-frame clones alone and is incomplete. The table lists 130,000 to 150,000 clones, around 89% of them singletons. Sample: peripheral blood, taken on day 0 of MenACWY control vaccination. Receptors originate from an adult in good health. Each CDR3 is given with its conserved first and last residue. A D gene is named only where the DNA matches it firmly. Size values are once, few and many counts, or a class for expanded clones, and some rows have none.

CDR3: CSVEKGQKNIQYF
DNA: TGCAGCGTTGAAAAGGGACAGAAAAACATTCAGTACTTC
size: once
V: TRBV29-1
J: TRBJ2-4
D: TRBD1

CDR3: CASSRDRSSGNTIYF
DNA: TGTGCTAGCAGCCGGGACAGGAGCTCTGGAAACACCATATATTTT
size: NA
V: TRBV7-7
J: TRBJ1-3
D: TRBD1

CDR3: CASSYGGQQGHGYTF
DNA: TGTGCCAGCAGTTACGGGGGACAGCAGGGCCATGGCTACACCTTC
size: NA
V: TRBV6-6
J: TRBJ1-2
D: TRBD1

CDR3: CASTRGTRQGYTF
DNA: TGTGCCAGCACCCGGGGGACGCGGCAGGGCTACACCTTC
size: NA
V: TRBV25-1
J: TRBJ1-2
D: NA

CDR3: CAWTGGVYGYTF
DNA: TGTGCCTGGACAGGGGGCGTCTATGGCTACACCTTC
size: NA
V: TRBV30
J: TRBJ1-2
D: TRBD1

CDR3: CAITSRDRGTDTQYF
DNA: TGTGCCATCACTTCCCGGGACAGGGGCACAGATACGCAGTATTTT
size: NA
V: TRBV10-3
J: TRBJ2-3
D: TRBD1

CDR3: CASSLGQLATNEKLFF
DNA: TGTGCCAGCAGCTTAGGACAGCTTGCAACTAATGAAAAACTGTTTTTT
size: NA
V: TRBV11-2
J: TRBJ1-4
D: NA

CDR3: CASSAQGDSTEAFF
DNA: TGTGCCAGTAGCGCACAGGGCGATTCAACTGAAGCTTTCTTT
size: NA
V: TRBV19
J: TRBJ1-1
D: NA

CDR3: CATSRDRRAVSGNTIYF
DNA: TGTGCCACCAGCAGAGATCGAAGGGCGGTCTCTGGAAACACCATATATTTT
size: NA
V: TRBV15
J: TRBJ1-3
D: NA

CDR3: CASSLRGEAFF
DNA: TGTGCCAGCAGTTTAAGGGGAGAAGCTTTCTTT
size: NA
V: TRBV27
J: TRBJ1-1
D: NA

CDR3: CASSRDRGLDTEAFF
DNA: TGTGCCAGCAGTCGGGACAGGGGGTTGGACACTGAAGCTTTCTTT
size: NA
V: TRBV6-5
J: TRBJ1-1
D: TRBD1

CDR3: CASSDTNTQYF
DNA: TGTGCCAGCAGTGACACAAATACGCAGTATTTT
size: NA
V: TRBV6-1
J: TRBJ2-3
D: NA

CDR3: CASSYFEGVPYEQYF
DNA: TGTGCCAGCAGTTACTTCGAGGGGGTACCCTACGAGCAGTACTTC
size: NA
V: TRBV6-2/TRBV6-3
J: TRBJ2-7
D: NA

CDR3: CASSTTLSGRATDTQYF
DNA: TGTGCCAGCAGCACGACCCTTAGCGGGAGGGCCACAGATACGCAGTATTTT
size: NA
V: TRBV21-1
J: TRBJ2-3
D: NA

CDR3: CASSPGTSSSTDTQYF
DNA: TGTGCCAGCAGCCCCGGGACTAGCAGTAGCACAGATACGCAGTATTTT
size: NA
V: TRBV7-9
J: TRBJ2-3
D: TRBD2

CDR3: CASSDRGRGNTEAFF
DNA: TGTGCCAGCAGCGACAGGGGGCGGGGGAACACTGAAGCTTTCTTT
size: NA
V: TRBV6-5
J: TRBJ1-1
D: TRBD1

CDR3: CASSPPGLAGNTGELFF
DNA: TGTGCCAGCTCACCACCTGGACTAGCGGGGAACACCGGGGAGCTGTTTTTT
size: NA
V: TRBV18
J: TRBJ2-2
D: TRBD2

CDR3: CASSGGQGRNQPQHF
DNA: TGTGCCAGCAGTGGAGGACAGGGAAGGAATCAGCCCCAGCATTTT
size: NA
V: TRBV2
J: TRBJ1-5
D: TRBD1

CDR3: CASSERGNSNYGYTF
DNA: TGTGCCAGCAGCGAGAGGGGTAACTCTAACTATGGCTACACCTTC
size: NA
V: TRBV9
J: TRBJ1-2
D: NA

CDR3: CASSGGQNTEAFF
DNA: TGTGCCAGCAGCGGGGGACAGAACACTGAAGCTTTCTTT
size: NA
V: TRBV7-3
J: TRBJ1-1
D: NA

CDR3: CASAGPYEQYF
DNA: TGTGCCAGCGCAGGGCCCTACGAGCAGTACTTC
size: NA
V: TRBV3-1/TRBV3-2
J: TRBJ2-7
D: NA

CDR3: CASSLVGNRPEEQYF
DNA: TGTGCCAGCAGCTTAGTTGGAAACAGGCCTGAAGAGCAGTACTTC
size: NA
V: TRBV11-1
J: TRBJ2-7
D: NA

CDR3: CASSLPQGGNTEAFF
DNA: TGTGCCAGCAGCCTACCACAGGGTGGGAACACTGAAGCTTTCTTT
size: NA
V: TRBV7-9
J: TRBJ1-1
D: NA

CDR3: CAISEVAGDQPQHF
DNA: TGTGCCATCAGTGAGGTGGCAGGCGATCAGCCCCAGCATTTT
size: NA
V: TRBV10-3
J: TRBJ1-5
D: NA

CDR3: CASSLKNYGANTGELFF
DNA: TGTGCCAGCAGCCTTAAGAATTATGGGGCGAACACCGGGGAGCTGTTTTTT
size: NA
V: TRBV14
J: TRBJ2-2
D: NA

CDR3: CASKPSGDYGYTF
DNA: TGTGCCAGCAAACCGAGCGGGGACTATGGCTACACCTTC
size: NA
V: TRBV6-5
J: TRBJ1-2
D: NA

CDR3: CSAVPGQGLFGEKLFF
DNA: TGCAGCGCCGTGCCGGGACAGGGTTTATTTGGGGAAAAACTGTTTTTT
size: NA
V: TRBV29-1
J: TRBJ1-4
D: TRBD1

CDR3: CASSSRGGESYEQYF
DNA: TGTGCCAGCAGCTCGCGGGGGGGCGAATCATACGAGCAGTACTTC
size: NA
V: TRBV7-2
J: TRBJ2-7
D: TRBD2

CDR3: CASSAWGQGSNQPQHF
DNA: TGTGCCAGCAGTGCTTGGGGACAGGGTAGCAATCAGCCCCAGCATTTT
size: NA
V: TRBV6-2/TRBV6-3
J: TRBJ1-5
D: TRBD1

CDR3: CASSQGLAGAYNEQFF
DNA: TGCGCCAGCAGCCAGGGACTAGCGGGGGCCTACAATGAGCAGTTCTTC
size: once
V: TRBV4-1
J: TRBJ2-1
D: TRBD2

CDR3: CASSWRGRSYNEQFF
DNA: TGTGCCAGCAGCTGGCGGGGGCGCTCCTACAATGAGCAGTTCTTC
size: NA
V: TRBV7-9
J: TRBJ2-1
D: NA

CDR3: CASGLGLQGRRFTEAFF
DNA: TGTGCTAGTGGTTTGGGATTACAGGGAAGGAGGTTCACTGAAGCTTTCTTT
size: NA
V: TRBV12-5
J: TRBJ1-1
D: NA

CDR3: CASSLYQGGRGYTF
DNA: TGTGCCAGCAGCCTCTACCAGGGGGGTCGGGGCTACACCTTC
size: NA
V: TRBV11-3
J: TRBJ1-2
D: TRBD1

CDR3: CATSDVPGLAGGSSYNEQFF
DNA: TGTGCCACCAGTGACGTCCCGGGACTAGCGGGAGGGAGCTCCTACAATGAGCAGTTCTTC
size: NA
V: TRBV24-1
J: TRBJ2-1
D: TRBD2